These 10 T cell receptor beta chains were all obtained from the same sample, sequenced in a study of regulatory T cells in long-lasting Graves disease. Sample time point: newly diagnosed GD, antithyroid drugs for less than 3 months. From RNA extracted from PBMCs, the TCR library was made. Building of the TCR beta libraries involved iRepertoire HTBI primers and Arm-PCR of CDR3 regions. From the multiplex PCR reads, TCRdb called clonotypes with MiXCR, one entry per CDR3 protein. Here the sample spans roughly 350,000 distinct CDR3 sequences, approximately 16% being singletons. These same records also appear under a second study, on T cells in Graves' hyperthyroidism and ophthalmopathy.

Sequencing was performed on peripheral blood mononuclear cells (PBMCs), taken at new diagnosis, from a patient treated with antithyroid drugs. Receptors were obtained from a middle-aged man with Graves disease.

The sample holds many counts of this clonotype. J is TRBJ2-5 and V is TRBV7-3, with 12 bases lining up with TRBD2. CDR1 SGHTA and CDR2 FQGTGA come from the germline V gene. The CDR3 length is 16 residues. With V trimmed by 0 bases and J by 4 bases, 3 bases remained unmatched. The CDR3 here is CASSLTPTSGGETQYF. DNA of the CDR3: TGTGCCAGCAGCTTAACGCCGACTAGCGGGGGAGAGACCCAGTACTTC.

This chain uses TRBV20-1 with TRBJ2-3; perhaps TRBD1 as D (6 bases). The CDR3 is made up of 14 amino acids. The germline gives CDR1 DFQATT, CDR2 SNEGSKA (reference sequence). The V and J ends lost 7 bases and 3 bases respectively, with 17 bases between them. The CDR3 loop is CSVKTGHLTDTQYF. The CDR3 DNA follows: TGCAGTGTTAAAACAGGGCATCTTACAGATACGCAGTATTTT.

The V call is TRBV6-1, the J call TRBJ2-7; no clear D. This CDR3 has 13 amino acids. CDR1 MNHNS and CDR2 SASEGT come from the germline V gene. V lost 4 bases to trimming and J lost 0 bases, with 7 bases between them. CDR3 bases: TGTGCCAGCAGTGTGACGGTCTCCTACGAGCAGTACTTC. Amino acids: CASSVTVSYEQYF.

This clonotype was seen repeatedly, ten times or more. CDR3 nucleotides: TGTGCCAGCAGCTTAGTGGGTACCAGCTCCTACAATGAGCAGTTCTTC. It encodes CASSLVGTSSYNEQFF. The V gene is TRBV11-1, the J gene TRBJ2-1; no clear D gene. CDR3 length: 16 residues. Trimming left V 1 base short and J 0 bases short, with 10 bases between. Germline V gene lookup returns CDR1 SGHAT and CDR2 FQDESV (reference sequence).

This clonotype was recorded many times. The rearrangement links TRBV27 to TRBJ2-3; 12 bases line up with TRBD2. V gave up 7 bases and J gave up 2 bases; unmatched junction bases: 10. Germline V lookup: CDR1 MNHEY, CDR2 SMNVEV (reference sequence). CDR3 length: 17 amino acids. The CDR3 sequence is CASTHQRLAGDTDTQYF. The CDR3 nucleotides are TGTGCCAGCACCCACCAGAGACTAGCGGGAGACACAGATACGCAGTATTTT.

The V and J genes are TRBV24-1 and TRBJ1-2; D unresolved. The CDR3 loop spans 13 amino acids. Trimming pared 4 bases from V and 7 bases from J, leaving 12 bases between. Germline CDR1 KGHDR, CDR2 SFDVKD. The CDR3 DNA is TGTGCCACCAGTGACGAGAGGCCCGGTGGCTACACCTTC. It is translated as CATSDERPGGYTF.

This clonotype has ten or more counts. The gene calls are TRBV24-1 and TRBJ2-6; TRBD1 matches 9 bases. Looked up from germline, CDR1 is KGHDR and CDR2 is SFDVKD. The CDR3 runs 17 residues. Trimming removed 7 bases from V and 2 bases from J; junction bases left unmatched: 8. The CDR3 region has the DNA TGTGCCACCAGGGACGTCTACAGGGGGCCTGGGGCCAACGTCCTGACTTTC. Its protein product is CATRDVYRGPGANVLTF.

The genes are TRBV4-1 and TRBJ2-5; the match to TRBD2 covers 11 bases. Germline-derived CDR1 and CDR2 are MGHRA and YSYEKL. CDR3 length: 16 amino acids. The ends lost 4 bases at V and 1 base at J; junction bases unmatched: 5. The CDR3 here is CASSRRLAGTQETQYF. For the CDR3, the DNA is TGCGCCAGCAGCCGAAGACTAGCGGGGACCCAAGAGACCCAGTACTTC.

Concerning this clonotype: A far larger clone is just one base off, so this is likely a read error. This chain's CDR3 is CASGLDQGNHQPQHF. The CDR3 coding sequence is TGTGCCAGCGGGCTCGATCAAGGCAATCATCAGCCCCAGCATTTT. J is TRBJ1-5 and V is TRBV27, with D uncertain. The CDR3 sequence is 15 residues long. The V gene lost 8 bases and the J gene lost 5 bases, with 19 bases spanning the gap. The germline V gene has CDR1 MNHEY and CDR2 SMNVEV (reference sequence).

The chain couples TRBV12-3 or TRBV12-4 to TRBJ2-2; 9 bases match TRBD1. This CDR3 comprises 18 residues. Trimming at V came to 5 bases and at J to 6 bases, leaving 16 bases not matched to a gene. Here the CDR3 DNA reads TGTGCCAGCAGTCGGAGTTGGGGGGACAGGGTCGGTGCCGGGGAGCTGTTTTTT. Amino acids: CASSRSWGDRVGAGELFF.